A single sample is the source of the 9 T cell receptor beta chains below, sequenced in a study of T cells in Graves' hyperthyroidism and ophthalmopathy. Amplification of TCR beta CDR3 regions used RNA as the template. The TCR CDR3 was amplified in a first-round RT-PCR using the HTBI primer set. TCRdb reanalysed the multiplex PCR reads using MiXCR and keeps one entry per CDR3 protein. The sample lists a few hundred thousand distinct CDR3 sequences; more than 12% were seen once. Material for sequencing was blood. The receptors were sampled from a woman in her twenties or thirties with Graves' hyperthyroidism.

This clonotype has a count of ten or more. J is TRBJ2-4 and V is TRBV2; 13 bases fit TRBD2. This CDR3 is 16 amino acids long. Germline CDR1 reads SNHLY; CDR2 reads FYNNEI. The J segment lost 7 bases and the V segment lost 6 bases, leaving 9 bases of the junction unmatched. The CDR3 region has the DNA TGTGCCAGCAGGGGCCGACTAGCGGGAGGTCTGAACATTCAGTACTTC. It specifies CASRGRLAGGLNIQYF.

Comments on this clonotype: It may be a read error: a sequence one base away is much more abundant. The rearrangement links TRBV9 to TRBJ2-7, with 9 positions matching TRBD2. The ends lost 7 bases at V and 3 bases at J; junction bases unmatched: 11. CDR1 and CDR2 from the germline V gene are SGDLS and YYNGEE. The CDR3 totals 15 residues. The CDR3 protein is CASGSHSGRGYEQYF. CDR3 bases: TGTGCCAGCGGCTCCCATAGCGGGAGAGGCTACGAGCAGTACTTC.

This clonotype appeared a few times. The chain links TRBV7-9 to TRBJ2-1, with TRBD2 as a possible D gene (6 bases). CDR3 length equals 17 residues. Trimming removed 8 bases from V and 0 bases from J, with 20 bases in between. Germline lookup yields CDR1 SEHNR and CDR2 FQNEAQ (reference sequence). In nucleotides, the CDR3 is TGTGCCAGCGGCCCGGGACTTTCCTTTTACTCCTACAATGAGCAGTTCTTC. This gives the protein CASGPGLSFYSYNEQFF. The full variable domain, with the rest looked up from reference TRBV7-9 and TRBJ2-1, is DTGVSQNPRHKITKRGQNVTFRCDPISEHNRLYWYRQTLGQGPEFLTYFQNEAQLEKSRLLSDRFSAERPKGSFSTLEIQRTEQGDSAMYLCASGPGLSFYSYNEQFFGPGTRLTVL.

This clonotype occurred many times. The V call is TRBV9, the J call TRBJ1-2, with D possibly matching TRBD1 (5 bases). Germline V CDR1 and CDR2: SGDLS, YYNGEE. The CDR3 runs to 14 residues. Trimming left V 0 bases short and J 3 bases short, with 9 bases between. CDR3 bases: TGTGCCAGCAGCGTAGAGGTGGGACACTATGGCTACACCTTC. Protein: CASSVEVGHYGYTF.

The V and J genes are TRBV28 and TRBJ2-2; no firm D call. The CDR3 sequence is 15 residues long. V was shortened by 0 bases and J by 2 bases, with 7 bases between the two germline ends. The germline CDR1 and CDR2 sequences are MDHEN and SYDVKM. The CDR3 DNA sequence: TGTGCCAGCAGTTTATGGGGGTCTAACACCGGGGAGCTGTTTTTT. As protein: CASSLWGSNTGELFF.

The gene calls are TRBV7-7 and TRBJ2-3; D is possibly TRBD1 or TRBD2 (6 bases each). Deletions cut 3 bases from V and 4 bases from J, with 11 bases between. The CDR3 extends over 14 amino acids. The germline CDR1 and CDR2 sequences are SSHAT and FNYEAQ (reference sequence). The chain's CDR3 is CASSLDGGSDTQYF. The CDR3 coding sequence is TGTGCCAGCAGCTTGGACGGGGGCTCAGATACGCAGTATTTT.

This clonotype was counted many times. The rearrangement joins TRBV20-1 to TRBJ2-1; TRBD2 matches at 9 bases. Trimming removed 5 bases from V and 7 bases from J; junction bases left unmatched: 9. From germline, CDR1 is DFQATT and CDR2 SNEGSKA (reference sequence). This CDR3 has 14 amino acids. The CDR3 protein is CSAPAGGPGNEQFF. The CDR3 DNA is TGCAGTGCTCCCGCGGGAGGGCCGGGGAATGAGCAGTTCTTC.

This clonotype was counted ten times or more. The chain joins TRBV27 to TRBJ1-5, with TRBD1 matching over 8 bases. The CDR3 spans 14 residues. Looked up from germline, CDR1 is MNHEY and CDR2 is SMNVEV (reference sequence). V was clipped by 5 bases and J by 5 bases; unmatched bases: 5. The CDR3 protein is CASSRTGGYQPQHF. DNA of the CDR3: TGTGCCAGCAGTCGAACAGGGGGGTATCAGCCCCAGCATTTT.

There are many counts of this clonotype. The rearrangement links TRBV6-2 or TRBV6-3 to TRBJ2-3; 7 bases align to TRBD2. The CDR3 extends over 16 amino acids. V shed 0 bases, J shed 4 bases, and the junction held 7 bases outside the gene matches. Per germline, CDR1 MNHEY and CDR2 SVGEGT. The CDR3 DNA is TGTGCCAGCAGTTACTCCGTAGCGGGTGACCCAGATACGCAGTATTTT. This codes for CASSYSVAGDPDTQYF.